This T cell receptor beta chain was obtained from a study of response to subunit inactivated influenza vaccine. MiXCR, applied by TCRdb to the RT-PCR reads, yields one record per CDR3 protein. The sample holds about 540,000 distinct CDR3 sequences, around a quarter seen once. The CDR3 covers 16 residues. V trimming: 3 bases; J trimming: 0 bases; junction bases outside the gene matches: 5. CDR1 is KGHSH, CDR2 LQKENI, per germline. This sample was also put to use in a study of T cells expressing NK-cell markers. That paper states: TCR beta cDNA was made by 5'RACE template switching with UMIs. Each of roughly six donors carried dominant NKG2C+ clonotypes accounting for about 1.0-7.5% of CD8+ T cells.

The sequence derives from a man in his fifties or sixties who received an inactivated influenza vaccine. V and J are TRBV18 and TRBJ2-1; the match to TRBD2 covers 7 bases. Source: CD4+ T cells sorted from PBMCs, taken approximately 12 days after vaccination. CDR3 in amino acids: CASSPERGSSYNEQFF. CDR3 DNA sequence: TGTGCCAGCTCACCCGAGCGGGGCAGCTCCTACAATGAGCAGTTCTTC.